The 27 T cell receptor beta chains below all came from one sample that was sequenced in a study of cytomegalovirus exposure and HLA in healthy donors. 60 Vbeta and 13 Jbeta primers were used in PCR. Using immunoSEQ multiplex PCR, the repertoire was profiled, and TCRdb retains in-frame clones only, with some absent. This sample has 150,000 to 200,000 clones, with about 71% found just once. The sample comprised PBMCs. Source of these receptors: a middle-aged woman in good health and CMV-seropositive.

The chain carries TRBV5-1 and TRBJ2-1; 9 bases are shared with TRBD2. CDR3 size: 18 residues. Germline CDR1 reads SGHRS; CDR2 reads YFSETQ. With 0 bases clipped from V and 9 bases from J, the junction kept 16 bases outside the gene matches. CDR3 nucleotide sequence: TGCGCCAGCAGCTTGGGGTCCGCGACTAGCGGCCTCACAATTGAGCAGTTCTTC. Residues: CASSLGSATSGLTIEQFF.

The gene calls are TRBV18 and TRBJ2-2, with a weak D call TRBD1 (6 bases). CDR1 and CDR2 from the germline V gene are KGHSH and LQKENI. The CDR3 runs to 16 residues. Trimming removed 0 bases at V and 4 bases at J, with 12 bases between. The CDR3 nucleotides read TGTGCCAGCTCACCACCCATGGGGGCGTCCACCGGGGAGCTGTTTTTT. Its translation: CASSPPMGASTGELFF.

On this clone: The germline gene is not matched at one end of the junction; a read error may be the cause. The chain couples TRBV28 to TRBJ2-3; D possibly corresponds to TRBD2 (7 bases). Germline V gene data show CDR1 as MDHEN and CDR2 as SYDVKM. The CDR3 covers 16 residues. The CDR3 nucleotides read TGTGCCAGCAGGTTATCCGGAGGGGGGGGCACAGATACGCAGTATTTT. It yields the protein CASRLSGGGGTDTQYF.

The chain employs TRBV7-2 and TRBJ2-1; no definite D call. V was trimmed by 5 bases and J by 6 bases, leaving 11 bases between them. This CDR3 is 13 amino acids long. Per the germline V gene, CDR1 is SGHTA and CDR2 is FQGNSA. As DNA, the CDR3 is TGTGCCAGCAGCCTGGCCCCCCCCAATGAGCAGTTCTTC. Its translation is CASSLAPPNEQFF.

In this sample, this clone turned up a few times. This chain joins TRBV10-3 and TRBJ1-5, with D perhaps matching TRBD1 (6 bases). Germline CDR1 ENHRY, CDR2 SYGVKD. V dropped 2 bases and J dropped 0 bases, with 11 bases sitting between them. The CDR3 consists of 16 residues. This CDR3 reads CAISEQGQYSNQPQHF. Written as DNA, the CDR3 is TGTGCCATCAGTGAGCAGGGGCAGTATAGCAATCAGCCCCAGCATTTT.

This clone was recorded a few times. V usage is TRBV5-6 and J usage is TRBJ1-1; no firm D call. CDR1 is SGHDT and CDR2 is YYEEEE in the germline V gene. The V gene lost 0 bases and the J gene lost 2 bases, with 5 bases spanning the gap. This CDR3 comprises 13 residues. CDR3 in amino acids: CASSLGVNTEAFF. CDR3 DNA: TGTGCCAGCAGCTTGGGAGTCAACACTGAAGCTTTCTTT.

The rearrangement uses TRBV2 and TRBJ2-7, with D unclear. V dropped 6 bases and J dropped 0 bases, with 3 bases sitting between them. The germline V gene has CDR1 SNHLY and CDR2 FYNNEI. This CDR3 has 11 amino acids. This CDR3 is CASSISYEQYF. The CDR3, as DNA: TGTGCCAGCAGCATCTCCTACGAGCAGTACTTC.

The chain uses TRBV6-5 and TRBJ2-5; possible D gene TRBD2, 6 bases. Germline V gene data show CDR1 as MNHEY and CDR2 as SVGAGI. The CDR3 is 14 residues long. The V end was cut by 5 bases, the J end by 2 bases, with 12 bases between. The CDR3 DNA sequence: TGTGCCAGCAGTACCTGGAGCGGGCAAGAGACCCAGTACTTC. Protein sequence: CASSTWSGQETQYF.

The chain recombines TRBV5-4 with TRBJ1-2, with a possible D match to TRBD1 (5 bases). Trimming took 0 bases from V and 4 from J, leaving 7 bases between them. The CDR3 consists of 13 residues. CDR1 is SGHNT and CDR2 is YYREEE in the germline V gene (reference sequence). The CDR3 DNA follows: TGTGCCAGCAGCTTGGGCGGGGGCTATGGCTACACCTTC. Its translation is CASSLGGGYGYTF.

The chain joins TRBV27 to TRBJ1-3; perhaps TRBD1 as D (6 bases). This CDR3 comprises 16 residues. Germline CDR1 and CDR2: MNHEY and SMNVEV (reference sequence). V gave up 2 bases and J gave up 0 bases, with 11 bases separating them. The CDR3 nucleotides read TGTGCCAGCAGTTTAGCAGGGGACGTCTCTGGAAACACCATATATTTT. It translates to CASSLAGDVSGNTIYF.

This chain connects TRBV7-2 to TRBJ2-3; D unclear. Germline CDR1 and CDR2: SGHTA and FQGNSA. The CDR3 consists of 11 residues. The ends were cut back, 3 bases at V and 7 bases at J, with 5 bases in the middle. The CDR3 bases are TGTGCCAGCAGCTTGCAGTATACGCAGTATTTT. It specifies CASSLQYTQYF.

The chain is built from TRBV7-2 and TRBJ2-7; weak D call: TRBD1 (5 bases). This CDR3 is 14 amino acids long. The V gene lost 4 bases and the J gene lost 4 bases, with 14 bases spanning the gap. CDR1 is SGHTA and CDR2 is FQGNSA in the germline V gene. CDR3 region: CASSWQDTLYEQYF. CDR3 DNA: TGTGCCAGCAGCTGGCAGGACACCTTGTACGAGCAGTACTTC.

This clone was detected only once. The V gene is TRBV5-1, the J gene TRBJ2-2, with TRBD2 identical over 14 bases. Per germline, CDR1 SGHRS and CDR2 YFSETQ. The ends lost 3 bases at V and 6 bases at J; junction bases unmatched: 4. The CDR3 has 16 residues. CDR3 sequence reads: CASSSGLAGGAGELFF. The DNA for the CDR3 is TGCGCCAGCAGCTCCGGACTAGCGGGAGGTGCCGGGGAGCTGTTTTTT.

This clone appeared once. The chain has TRBV7-2 and TRBJ1-2, with 9 positions matching TRBD1. This CDR3 region has 13 residues. CDR1 and CDR2 (germline): SGHTA, FQGNSA. V lost 4 bases, J lost 8 bases, and 5 bases stayed unmatched. CDR3 sequence (DNA): TGTGCCAGCAGCTCCCGACAGGGGGAAGGCTACACCTTC. Protein sequence: CASSSRQGEGYTF. Full variable domain (remainder filled in from reference TRBV7-2 and TRBJ1-2): GAGVSQSPSNKVTEKGKDVELRCDPISGHTALYWYRQSLGQGLEFLIYFQGNSAPDKSGLPSDRFSAERTGGSVSTLTIQRTQQEDSAVYLCASSSRQGEGYTFGSGTRLTVV.

This clone was seen a few times. The chain is built from TRBV4-3 and TRBJ2-7; a possible D gene is TRBD2 (6 bases). Per the germline V gene, CDR1 is LGHNA and CDR2 is YSLEER. V lost 3 bases, J lost 4 bases, and 10 bases lay in between. The CDR3 sequence is 13 residues long. As DNA, the CDR3 is TGCGCCAGCAGCCAGGGTGCGGGGTACGAGCAGTACTTC. It yields the protein CASSQGAGYEQYF.

The V gene is TRBV5-8, the J gene TRBJ1-4; D unclear. This CDR3 spans 16 amino acids. CDR1 is SGHTS and CDR2 is YDEGEE in the germline V gene. Trimming stripped 3 bases from V and 7 bases from J, with 19 bases between. The CDR3 spells CASSSAYRAGFEKLFF. The DNA of the CDR3 is TGTGCCAGCAGCTCCGCCTACCGGGCGGGATTTGAAAAACTGTTTTTT.

The V call is TRBV27, the J call TRBJ2-7; tentatively, D is TRBD2 (6 bases). Trimming stripped 8 bases from V and 0 bases from J, with 17 bases between. The CDR3 is 15 amino acids. From germline, CDR1 is MNHEY and CDR2 SMNVEV (reference sequence). The CDR3 region is CASLFGGWSSYEQYF. CDR3 sequence (DNA): TGTGCCAGCCTCTTCGGAGGGTGGAGCTCCTACGAGCAGTACTTC.

Only a few counts were recorded for this clone. V is TRBV6-5 and J is TRBJ1-2, with 7 positions matching TRBD1. J lost 7 bases, V lost 0 bases, and 5 bases had no gene match. Germline lookup yields CDR1 MNHEY and CDR2 SVGAGI. The CDR3 covers 14 residues. In DNA, the CDR3 is TGTGCCAGCAGTTACTCGAGGACAGGCGGTGGCTACACCTTC. Translation: CASSYSRTGGGYTF.

The chain combines TRBV7-2 with TRBJ1-2, with 10 bases lining up with TRBD1. Germline assignment: CDR1 SGHTA and CDR2 FQGNSA. Germline trimming cut 8 bases from V and 8 bases from J; bases unmatched to any gene: 11. This CDR3 has 14 residues. The CDR3: CASGGGTGAEGYTF. The CDR3 nucleotides are TGTGCCAGCGGGGGGGGGACAGGGGCGGAGGGCTACACCTTC. The whole variable domain, remainder taken from reference TRBV7-2 and TRBJ1-2, is GAGVSQSPSNKVTEKGKDVELRCDPISGHTALYWYRQSLGQGLEFLIYFQGNSAPDKSGLPSDRFSAERTGGSVSTLTIQRTQQEDSAVYLCASGGGTGAEGYTFGSGTRLTVV.

This chain links TRBV9 with TRBJ2-3; 10 bases are shared with TRBD2. The CDR3 has 16 amino acids. V lost 2 bases, J lost 4 bases, and 7 bases stayed unmatched. Germline CDR1 SGDLS, CDR2 YYNGEE. The CDR3 sequence: CASSVSGGYGADTQYF. In DNA form, the CDR3 reads TGTGCCAGCAGCGTTAGCGGGGGGTATGGGGCAGATACGCAGTATTTT.

The V and J genes are TRBV7-2 and TRBJ2-4; 9 bases are a match to TRBD1. The CDR3 totals 18 residues. Unmatched junction bases numbered 12, after V lost 5 bases and J lost 1 base. CDR1 SGHTA and CDR2 FQGNSA come from the germline V gene. The CDR3 sequence is CASSPAPQGARAKNIQYF. Written as DNA, the CDR3 is TGTGCCAGCAGCCCGGCCCCACAGGGGGCGAGGGCCAAAAACATTCAGTACTTC.

The chain is built from TRBV28 and TRBJ1-1, with 10 bases matching TRBD1. CDR3 length: 16 residues. Germline CDR1 is MDHEN and CDR2 is SYDVKM. With V trimmed by 5 bases and J by 3 bases, 9 bases remained unmatched. The CDR3 DNA is TGTGCCAGCAGTCCACTCGGGACAGGGGAATACACTGAAGCTTTCTTT. It encodes CASSPLGTGEYTEAFF. Looking up the rest from reference TRBV28 and TRBJ1-1 gives the full variable domain: DVKVTQSSRYLVKRTGEKVFLECVQDMDHENMFWYRQDPGLGLRLIYFSYDVKMKEKGDIPEGYSVSREKKERFSLILESASTNQTSMYLCASSPLGTGEYTEAFFGQGTRLTVV.

This clone was seen a handful of times. This chain uses TRBV5-4 with TRBJ2-2; 11 bases align to TRBD2. This CDR3 spans 15 amino acids. Germline CDR1 and CDR2: SGHNT and YYREEE (reference sequence). V lost 5 bases, J lost 5 bases, and 5 bases stayed unmatched. The CDR3 DNA follows: TGTGCCAGCAGGATTAGCGGGGGGGATACCGGGGAGCTGTTTTTT. It yields the protein CASRISGGDTGELFF.

V gene TRBV5-8 combines with J gene TRBJ2-7; TRBD1 agrees at 9 bases. The germline V gene has CDR1 SGHTS and CDR2 YDEGEE. This CDR3 has 14 amino acids. V was pared by 3 bases and J by 3 bases, with 4 bases of the junction left unmatched. In DNA form, the CDR3 reads TGTGCCAGCAGCTCGGGACAGGGCTACTACGAGCAGTACTTC. This sequence encodes CASSSGQGYYEQYF.

This clone was detected a few times. V gene TRBV6-4 combines with J gene TRBJ1-1, with a possible D match to TRBD1 (5 bases). Trimming removed 11 bases from V and 8 bases from J, with 15 bases in between. CDR3 length equals 11 residues. The germline CDR1 and CDR2 sequences are MRHNA and SNTAGT. The chain's CDR3 is CAGKGQSEAFF. DNA of the CDR3: TGTGCCGGAAAGGGGCAAAGCGAAGCTTTCTTT.

This chain uses TRBV28 with TRBJ2-5; D gene unclear. V dropped 8 bases and J dropped 3 bases, with 13 bases sitting between them. Germline V gives CDR1 MDHEN, CDR2 SYDVKM. The CDR3 length is 13 residues. This CDR3 reads CASHGTLKETQYF. The CDR3 coding sequence is TGTGCCAGCCACGGTACGCTTAAAGAGACCCAGTACTTC.

This sequence joins TRBV2 and TRBJ1-6; 10 positions match TRBD1. The J segment lost 8 bases and the V segment lost 5 bases, leaving 6 bases of the junction unmatched. There are 15 residues in the CDR3. Germline CDR1 is SNHLY and CDR2 is FYNNEI. The CDR3 bases are TGTGCCAGCAGTCTACCGGGACAGGGGTATTCACCCCTCCACTTT. Encoded protein: CASSLPGQGYSPLHF.